Listed below are T cell receptor beta chains from one sample, sequenced in a study of CD8 T cells in ankylosing spondylitis. Each CDR3 protein is one row after TCRdb ran MiXCR on the 5' RACE reads. The table shows tens of thousands of distinct CDR3 sequences, with 15% to 20% occurring only once. Sequencing was carried out using blood. These receptor sequences come from a male donor with ankylosing spondylitis or in good health (not recorded which). CDR3s include the opening cysteine and the closing phenylalanine or tryptophan. D genes are given only for firm matches. The size entry is marked missing in some rows and otherwise reads once, few, many or a size class.

D gene: TRBD2
V gene: TRBV3-1
J gene: TRBJ2-1
clone size: NA
CDR3 protein: CASSPSSGSYNEQFF
CDR3 DNA: TGTGCCAGCAGCCCCTCTAGCGGGTCATACAATGAGCAGTTCTTC

D gene: NA
V gene: TRBV3-1
J gene: TRBJ2-1
clone size: many
CDR3 protein: CASSQTMGSSYSYNEQFF
CDR3 DNA: TGTGCCAGCAGCCAAACCATGGGAAGCTCCTACTCCTACAATGAGCAGTTCTTC

D gene: TRBD1
V gene: TRBV11-1
J gene: TRBJ2-3
clone size: few
CDR3 protein: CASSVTGGRGTDTQYF
CDR3 DNA: TGTGCCAGCAGCGTAACAGGGGGCCGGGGCACAGATACGCAGTATTTT

D gene: TRBD1
V gene: TRBV28
J gene: TRBJ1-2
clone size: few
CDR3 protein: CASSLAGGYGYTF
CDR3 DNA: TGTGCCAGCAGTTTGGCAGGGGGCTATGGCTACACCTTC

D gene: NA
V gene: TRBV12-3/TRBV12-4
J gene: TRBJ2-2
clone size: NA
CDR3 protein: CASSLVRPGTGELFF
CDR3 DNA: TGTGCCAGCAGTTTAGTGCGCCCGGGAACCGGGGAGCTGTTTTTT

D gene: NA
V gene: TRBV5-4
J gene: TRBJ2-5
clone size: few
CDR3 protein: CASSRTSTQETQYF
CDR3 DNA: TGTGCCAGCAGCCGGACGTCAACACAAGAGACCCAGTACTTC

D gene: NA
V gene: TRBV20-1
J gene: TRBJ2-7
clone size: NA
CDR3 protein: CSALRDLGVYEQYF
CDR3 DNA: TGCAGTGCCCTTCGGGATCTAGGAGTTTACGAGCAGTACTTC

D gene: TRBD1
V gene: TRBV5-1
J gene: TRBJ2-1
clone size: NA
CDR3 protein: CASSPRRGNEQFF
CDR3 DNA: TGCGCCAGCAGCCCGCGCAGGGGGAATGAGCAGTTCTTC

D gene: NA
V gene: TRBV9
J gene: TRBJ2-3
clone size: few
CDR3 protein: CASSAGVPDTQYF
CDR3 DNA: TGTGCCAGCAGCGCGGGAGTCCCAGATACGCAGTATTTT

D gene: TRBD1
V gene: TRBV29-1
J gene: TRBJ2-4
clone size: many
CDR3 protein: CSVGTGSKNIQYF
CDR3 DNA: TGCAGCGTTGGGACAGGATCCAAAAACATTCAGTACTTC

D gene: TRBD2
V gene: TRBV27
J gene: TRBJ2-2
clone size: few
CDR3 protein: CASSFLGSGTNTGELFF
CDR3 DNA: TGTGCCAGCAGTTTCTTGGGTAGCGGGACGAACACCGGGGAGCTGTTTTTT

D gene: TRBD2
V gene: TRBV4-3
J gene: TRBJ2-1
clone size: few
CDR3 protein: CASSRTSGGWNEQFF
CDR3 DNA: TGCGCCAGCAGCCGGACTAGCGGGGGTTGGAATGAGCAGTTCTTC

D gene: NA
V gene: TRBV5-1
J gene: TRBJ2-3
clone size: once
CDR3 protein: CASSSVQGRSTDTQYF
CDR3 DNA: TGCGCCAGCAGCTCCGTGCAGGGGCGTAGCACAGATACGCAGTATTTT

D gene: TRBD1
V gene: TRBV25-1
J gene: TRBJ2-2
clone size: many
CDR3 protein: CASTPGTGGTGELFF
CDR3 DNA: TGTGCCAGCACCCCAGGGACAGGGGGCACCGGGGAGCTGTTTTTT

D gene: TRBD2
V gene: TRBV7-2
J gene: TRBJ2-7
clone size: NA
CDR3 protein: CASSLATSGRKQYF
CDR3 DNA: TGTGCCAGCAGCTTAGCCACTAGCGGAAGAAAGCAGTACTTC

D gene: TRBD2
V gene: TRBV28
J gene: TRBJ2-3
clone size: few
CDR3 protein: CASSLTSGRITDTQYF
CDR3 DNA: TGTGCCAGCAGTTTAACTAGCGGGAGGATCACAGATACGCAGTATTTT

D gene: NA
V gene: TRBV5-6
J gene: TRBJ2-1
clone size: NA
CDR3 protein: CASSLGQGYEQFF
CDR3 DNA: TGTGCCAGCAGCTTGGGTCAGGGTTATGAGCAGTTCTTC

D gene: NA
V gene: TRBV7-2
J gene: TRBJ2-3
clone size: many
CDR3 protein: CASSYSSDTQYF
CDR3 DNA: TGTGCCAGCAGCTACTCTTCGGATACGCAGTATTTT

D gene: NA
V gene: TRBV29-1
J gene: TRBJ2-2
clone size: few
CDR3 protein: CSVLAGTVNTGELFF
CDR3 DNA: TGCAGCGTCCTCGCGGGGACAGTTAACACCGGGGAGCTGTTTTTT

D gene: NA
V gene: TRBV6-2/TRBV6-3
J gene: TRBJ2-1
clone size: NA
CDR3 protein: CASSAPGVYYNEQFF
CDR3 DNA: TGTGCCAGCAGTGCTCCTGGGGTTTACTACAATGAGCAGTTCTTC

D gene: NA
V gene: TRBV12-3/TRBV12-4
J gene: TRBJ1-1
clone size: many
CDR3 protein: CASSWVVGNTEAFF
CDR3 DNA: TGTGCCAGCAGTTGGGTGGTAGGGAACACTGAAGCTTTCTTT

D gene: NA
V gene: TRBV5-1
J gene: TRBJ2-2
clone size: NA
CDR3 protein: CASSPWTDTGELFF
CDR3 DNA: TGCGCCAGCAGCCCGTGGACAGACACCGGGGAGCTGTTTTTT

D gene: TRBD1
V gene: TRBV7-9
J gene: TRBJ2-4
clone size: NA
CDR3 protein: CASSYETGYSIQYF
CDR3 DNA: TGTGCCAGCAGCTATGAGACAGGGTACAGCATTCAGTACTTC

D gene: NA
V gene: TRBV28
J gene: TRBJ2-5
clone size: NA
CDR3 protein: CASSLDMRAQYF
CDR3 DNA: TGTGCCAGCAGTTTAGATATGCGGGCCCAGTACTTC

D gene: NA
V gene: TRBV6-2/TRBV6-3
J gene: TRBJ2-1
clone size: few
CDR3 protein: CASTMYNEQFF
CDR3 DNA: TGTGCCAGCACCATGTACAATGAGCAGTTCTTC

D gene: TRBD2
V gene: TRBV6-4
J gene: TRBJ2-2
clone size: NA
CDR3 protein: CASSEGSGRVHTGELFF
CDR3 DNA: TGTGCCAGCAGTGAAGGTAGCGGGAGAGTTCACACCGGGGAGCTGTTTTTT

D gene: NA
V gene: TRBV21-1
J gene: TRBJ2-3
clone size: few
CDR3 protein: CASSAGDRPSTDTQYF
CDR3 DNA: TGTGCCAGCAGCGCCGGGGACAGACCTAGCACAGATACGCAGTATTTT